The rows below give T cell receptor beta chains drawn from one sample of a study of blood T cell repertoires in COVID-19. Sequencing was performed with immunoSEQ multiplex PCR; in TCRdb, only in-frame clones are kept and a portion is missing. The data hold around 180,000 clones, with 84% observed a single time. Material: PBMCs or T cells enriched from blood (not recorded which). These receptors all stem from a man aged 45-65 years who had recovered from COVID-19. CDR3s leave out the opening cysteine and the closing phenylalanine or tryptophan. The order of the fields is J gene, V gene, CDR3 protein.

TRBJ1-1 | TRBV6-5 | ASRGGGHTEAF
TRBJ2-3 | TRBV5-1 | ASSREGSTDTQY
TRBJ1-1 | TRBV19 | ASSNRDTHTEAF
TRBJ2-1 | TRBV5-1 | ASSAQGAGVNEQF
TRBJ2-7 | TRBV24-1 | ATTKDWRGFYEQY
TRBJ2-7 | TRBV4-3 | ASSQDHRAEGGGEQY
TRBJ2-6 | TRBV5-4 | ASSSSETGANVLT
TRBJ1-5 | TRBV24-1 | ATSDLVGGPKEYSNQPQH
TRBJ1-2 | TRBV13 | ASSQQGAGYT
TRBJ2-3 | TRBV4-1 | ASSPEKLAGTSGTQY
TRBJ1-1 | TRBV7-8 | ASSLVTGETEAF
TRBJ2-1 | TRBV19 | ASSISGDNEQF
TRBJ1-3 | TRBV6-5 | ASRGGTGVGNTIY
TRBJ2-6 | TRBV5-1 | ASWGPPSGANVLT
TRBJ2-2 | TRBV5-5 | ASSLYSSTGELF
TRBJ1-2 | TRBV19 | ASRDRVEANYGYT
TRBJ1-1 | TRBV19 | ASSTLTENTEAF
TRBJ2-1 | TRBV5-4 | ASSPLQGSSYNEQF
TRBJ1-2 | TRBV6-2/TRBV6-3 | ASSYPPLQKQRSANYGYT
TRBJ2-2 | TRBV7-9 | ASKPGQGLTGELF
TRBJ2-7 | TRBV11-2 | ASSPTSRGYEQY
TRBJ2-7 | TRBV5-5 | ASSQASGYEQY
TRBJ1-3 | TRBV5-1 | ASSLQQVESSGNTIY
TRBJ1-1 | TRBV10-1 | ASSGEATEAF
TRBJ1-4 | TRBV27 | ASSPRTALATNEKLF
TRBJ2-1 | TRBV12-5 | ASRPSGTSGGGEQF
TRBJ2-7 | TRBV6-5 | ASSYRDSPSYEQY
TRBJ1-2 | TRBV7-6 | ASSLEDAGNYGYT
TRBJ1-4 | TRBV7-2 | ASSLGGRVTEKLF
TRBJ1-2 | TRBV4-1 | ASSQDPAFLYGYT